This TCR beta chain emerged from a study of T cells expressing NK-cell markers. Study summary: CD3+CD56+NKG2C+, CD3+CD56+NKG2C- and CD3+CD56-NKG2C+ T cells, once sorted, supplied the TCR beta repertoires. Seven HCMV-seropositive donors and one seronegative donor made up the eight sequenced donors.

The study, taken as a whole, reports: What remained unclear was the HCMV specificity of expanded NKG2C+ T cell clones.

On this clonotype: Its antigen is currently unknown.

CDR3 length: 15 amino acids. From germline, CDR1 is MNHEY and CDR2 SMNVEV (reference sequence). Libraries used 5'RACE template switching adding universal primer site and UMIs. TCRdb re-called the 5' RACE reads and gives one entry per CDR3 protein, without DNA. The table for this sample gives about 410,000 distinct CDR3 sequences. Sequencing was performed on blood T cells: a sorted CD56 or NKG2C T cell subset, CD4+ or CD8+ T cells, or bulk PBMC T cells (not recorded which). The clonotype was recovered from a woman aged 50 to 60 in good health. The V gene is TRBV27, the J gene TRBJ1-1; no DNA is available, so the TRBD1 call from TCRdb remains unchecked. CDR3 protein: CASSPEGGGGTEAFF.